The table lists the clone carrying this T cell receptor (beta chain) with a few counts. These data come from a study of technical replicates of blood from several donors. This CDR3 comprises 17 residues. The germline CDR1 and CDR2 sequences are MGHRA and YSYEKL. V was pared by 5 bases and J by 8 bases, with 17 bases of the junction left unmatched. The assay was immunoSEQ multiplex PCR, and TCRdb's table has in-frame clones only and misses some. Here the sample spans about 74,000 clones, 85% to 95% being singletons. The rearrangement joins TRBV4-1 to TRBJ1-4; 7 positions agree with TRBD1. The source material was T cells isolated from PBMCs. This TCR was sampled from a human donor in good health. The chain's CDR3 is CASSDTGARDAKEKLFF. For the CDR3, the DNA is TGCGCCAGCAGCGATACAGGGGCCCGGGACGCAAAGGAAAAACTGTTTTTT.